This record covers a single T cell receptor beta chain. Its antigen specificity is not known. There are no base qualities to consult, and no much larger clone falls within one base. These data originate in a study of blood T cells in healthy people across ages (dated by TCRdb to about 2015). At the level of the whole study: In model experiments, roughly one uniquely barcoded TCR beta cDNA molecule per two T cells was captured by template switching. Age-related changes in TCR beta repertoire diversity were measured in the study by deep sequencing normalized with unique cDNA molecular identifiers. The donors were divided into four age groups: young (average approximately 17 years), middle-aged (around 37), aged (approximately 62) and long-lived (about 80). Donors of different ages were randomly distributed across sequencing lanes to avoid experimental bias. For two donors (one aged 18 to 29 and one aged 80 or older), the study analyzed two additional independent replicas of 1 million unique cDNA reads from the same blood draw.

As encoded in the germline V gene, CDR1 is MNHEY while CDR2 is SVGEGT. CDR3 length: 14 amino acids, cysteine to phenylalanine. Only the CDR3 part of the read is kept: 42 bases, read in frame from the first base. The roughly 38 donors, aged about 6 to 100 years, were systemically healthy Caucasian individuals from Russia. Each donor gave around 9 milliliters of peripheral blood, collected into EDTA-treated Vacutainer tubes. PBMCs were isolated by Ficoll-Paque density-gradient centrifugation, with at least 7 million obtained per sample. Trizol reagent was used to extract total RNA from the PBMCs, yielding at least 6 micrograms per sample. Naive CD45RAhigh/CD27high T cell percentages were measured by flow cytometry on a PBMC aliquot from every donor. The paper's findings and limits, for the study overall: Bulk unsorted PBMC profiling prevented conclusive comparison of naive and antigen-experienced compartments. As age increased, observed TCR beta diversity per million T cells dropped in a roughly linear way, and a significant reduction was already evident by age 40. The long-lived group showed more naive CD4+ T cells, fewer expanded clones and increased TCR diversity than the aged group, suggesting age selection. Estimates of total diversity based on one million sequenced T cells were considered lower bounds and underestimates. There was a strong correlation between observed TCR beta diversity and the percentage of naive T cells measured by flow cytometry. The CMV infection status of donors was not known, potentially confounding age-related changes in expanded clonotypes.

Library creation used 5' RACE. For sequencing, an Illumina HiSeq 2500 was employed. A second PCR of roughly 6 to 11 cycles was run with a J-beta primer mix and a sample-barcoded 5' primer. Each TCR beta cDNA molecule received a unique molecular identifier from a template-switch 5' adaptor carrying 12 random nucleotides. Each sample yielded at least 3 million CDR3-containing paired-end reads. All of the RNA was converted into first-strand cDNA using the Mint cDNA synthesis kit, with a TRBC-specific oligonucleotide serving as the primer. Following uracil-DNA glycosylase treatment, a first 18-cycle PCR with universal primers M1SS and BC2_uni_R was performed on all cDNA. The original methods were these. For normalization, 1 million high-quality reads, each with a distinct molecular identifier, were randomly selected from each sample. Instead of being binned into consensus sequences, reads with shared molecular identifiers were discarded. CDR3 identification, clonotype clustering and error correction used MiTCR with a Q25 quality threshold and the strictest error-elimination algorithm. A nonparametric unseen species model using Euler transformation provided a lower-bound estimate of total TCR beta diversity. TCRdb applied fastp at Q25 and MiXCR to the public reads, then kept only in-frame beta chains. Each entry is one CDR3 protein sequence, shown with its most common DNA and genes. TCRdb's processing, not the study's, gives the V and J calls here. In all, the sample holds 1.4 million or so distinct CDR3 sequences, and 35% to 45% of those were seen once. The leading ten clones occupy over 3.5% of the sample.

Specimen: blood. Here the chain combines TRBV6-2 or TRBV6-3 and TRBJ2-5; no D segment can be confidently identified. The J call is uncertain, as TRBJ2-7 better fits the DNA end. The TCR comes from a woman younger than 30 in good health. The DNA reads TGTGCCAGCAGTTCAGGCGGATCAGCCTACGAGCAGTACTTC. Its amino acids are CASSSGGSAYEQYF.